The entry below describes one T cell receptor (beta chain). Trimming removed 3 bases from V and 0 bases from J, with 9 bases in between. Per the germline V gene, CDR1 is SGHAT and CDR2 is FQNNGV. This CDR3 comprises 15 residues. This record comes from a study of long-term antiretroviral therapy in people with HIV. The assay used was immunoSEQ (version v3.0), run at survey level. Only in-frame clones appear in the TCRdb table, and some are missing; sequencing was by immunoSEQ multiplex PCR. The sample shows tens of thousands of clones, about 85% of them seen only once. This chain joins TRBV11-2 and TRBJ2-1; D gene uncertain. Here the sequenced sample was unsorted PBMCs, taken 2.8 years before starting antiretroviral therapy. The source is a woman in her thirties with HIV. The CDR3 here is CASSLVTNSYNEQFF. DNA for the CDR3: TGTGCCAGCAGCTTGGTTACAAACTCCTACAATGAGCAGTTCTTC. Drawing the rest from reference TRBV11-2 and TRBJ2-1, the complete variable domain is EAGVAQSPRYKIIEKRQSVAFWCNPISGHATLYWYQQILGQGPKLLIQFQNNGVVDDSQLPKDRFSAERLKGVDSTLKIQPAKLEDSAVYLCASSLVTNSYNEQFFGPGTRLTVL.